These T cell receptor beta chains were read from a single sample in a study of blood T cell repertoires in COVID-19. Sequenced by immunoSEQ multiplex PCR; TCRdb stores in-frame clones only, minus some. The table records 95,000 or so clones, roughly nine tenths of them present only once. The sample comprised peripheral blood. All receptors derive from a woman aged 70 to 79 with acute or convalescent COVID-19. Both conserved end residues are trimmed from each CDR3. Size is omitted from some rows. Given values are once, few, many or a class for expanded clones.

ASSLGQGFYEQY,TRBV5-1,TRBJ2-7,-
ASRMDRENTEAF,TRBV6-4,TRBJ1-1,once
ATSRARTAAYEQY,TRBV15,TRBJ2-7,-
AISGPGGGNSPLH,TRBV10-3,TRBJ1-6,-
ASRESSGNTIY,TRBV9,TRBJ1-3,-
ASSERVVEAF,TRBV6-1,TRBJ1-1,-
ASSYSTGSTEAF,TRBV6-5,TRBJ1-1,-
ASSQDRLGHLRAGVANEQF,TRBV14,TRBJ2-1,-
ASSDTGSLSNQPQH,TRBV6-2/TRBV6-3,TRBJ1-5,-
ATSRDGGSGTEAF,TRBV15,TRBJ1-1,-
ASSLAAGGAQISNQPQH,TRBV5-5,TRBJ1-5,-